This TCR beta chain comes out of a study of blood T cell repertoires in COVID-19. Across the whole study: The origin of the acute and convalescent COVID-19 samples was the United States, Italy and Spain. The cDNA or gDNA used as material had been derived from T cells, B-cell-depleted T cells, or PBMCs.

How the authors handled the data: The assay estimated nucleated cells by amplifying reference gene primers. Assay: immunoSEQ multiplex PCR; the TCRdb copy retains only in-frame clones and omits some. The DNA was the basis for D and trimming; V, J and clone size are from that table. The table has about 260,000 clones, about 87% seen once. Specimen: peripheral blood. This TCR was recovered from a man aged 60-69 years who had recovered from COVID-19.

The CDR3 loop reads CASSAGTGSSYEQYF. CDR3 DNA sequence: TGTGCCAGCAGCGCCGGGACAGGATCGTCCTACGAGCAGTACTTC. The rearrangement uses TRBV6-2 or TRBV6-3 and TRBJ2-7; TRBD1 matches 8 bases. Germline trimming cut 6 bases from V and 1 base from J; bases unmatched to any gene: 8. The CDR3 has 15 residues. Per germline, CDR1 MNHEY and CDR2 SVGEGT.